This TCR beta chain came from a study of monozygotic twins with inflammatory bowel disease. The germline V gene encodes CDR1 MNHNS and CDR2 SASEGT. The CDR3 runs 14 residues. Someone took an approximately 2.5 ml blood sample from each of the donors. On this clonotype: Antigen unknown.

A template switching step added UMIs, each with a 6-nucleotide sample barcode. TCRdb derives one entry per CDR3 protein from the 5' RACE reads, leaving out DNA. The listing records 330,000 or so distinct CDR3 sequences. Study-level points and caveats: Patients received differing immunosuppressive treatments, which may have added variability to their repertoires. Fewer clonotypes were shared with others by IBD patients than by healthy twins, especially with disease activity.

The J gene is TRBJ2-1, the V gene TRBV6-1; TCRdb's D call, TRBD1, is unchecked because there is no DNA. The TCR sequence derives from a human donor with ulcerative colitis or Crohn's disease, or a healthy co-twin of an affected twin (not recorded which). Input material: blood. The CDR3 here is CASNNPGSYNEQFF.